Listed below are T cell receptor beta chains from one sample, sequenced in a study of identical twins' blood T cells. MiXCR was run by TCRdb on the 5' RACE reads, yielding one entry per CDR3 protein. The sample consists of around 380,000 distinct CDR3 sequences, under 30% of them appearing once. Sequenced input: PBMCs. These receptors were taken from a woman aged 18-49 years in good health. Each CDR3 is given with its conserved first and last residue. The D gene is left open where the match is weak. The listing skips clone size in some rows; elsewhere it reads once, few, many or a size class.

abundance: few
d_gene: TRBD1
j_gene: TRBJ1-1
v_gene: TRBV19
CDR3aa: CASSVTGSVTEAFF
CDR3nt: TGTGCCAGTAGTGTGACAGGGAGCGTCACTGAAGCTTTCTTT

abundance: few
d_gene: NA
j_gene: TRBJ1-5
v_gene: TRBV18
CDR3aa: CASSPSGLYSNQPQHF
CDR3nt: TGTGCCAGCTCACCGTCGGGGCTTTATAGCAATCAGCCCCAGCATTTT

abundance: NA
d_gene: NA
j_gene: TRBJ2-7
v_gene: TRBV20-1
CDR3aa: CSAGDPGTSSYEQYF
CDR3nt: TGCAGTGCTGGAGATCCGGGTACTAGCTCCTACGAGCAGTACTTC

abundance: NA
d_gene: NA
j_gene: TRBJ2-1
v_gene: TRBV5-1
CDR3aa: CASSFSALSYNEQFF
CDR3nt: TGCGCCAGCAGCTTTTCAGCGCTTTCCTACAATGAGCAGTTCTTC

abundance: NA
d_gene: NA
j_gene: TRBJ1-2
v_gene: TRBV20-1
CDR3aa: CSARGPVRRVERGYTF
CDR3nt: TGCAGTGCTAGAGGCCCAGTGCGGAGGGTAGAACGAGGCTACACCTTC

abundance: many
d_gene: NA
j_gene: TRBJ1-1
v_gene: TRBV5-1
CDR3aa: CASSLRATAGEAFF
CDR3nt: TGCGCCAGCAGCTTGCGTGCGACAGCAGGTGAAGCTTTCTTT

abundance: few
d_gene: NA
j_gene: TRBJ1-1
v_gene: TRBV12-3/TRBV12-4
CDR3aa: CASSFGREGIMNTEAFF
CDR3nt: TGTGCCAGCAGTTTCGGGAGAGAGGGAATAATGAACACTGAAGCTTTCTTT

abundance: NA
d_gene: NA
j_gene: TRBJ2-3
v_gene: TRBV20-1
CDR3aa: CGARHLHRDPTDTQYF
CDR3nt: TGCGGTGCTAGACACCTCCACCGGGACCCCACAGATACGCAGTATTTT

abundance: NA
d_gene: TRBD2
j_gene: TRBJ2-1
v_gene: TRBV9
CDR3aa: CASSPVGTTNNEQFF
CDR3nt: TGTGCCAGCAGCCCAGTCGGGACTACCAACAATGAGCAGTTCTTC

abundance: once
d_gene: TRBD2
j_gene: TRBJ2-5
v_gene: TRBV11-2
CDR3aa: CVSSLGASGLVTQYF
CDR3nt: TGTGTCAGCAGCTTAGGGGCTAGCGGTCTTGTGACCCAGTACTTC

abundance: many
d_gene: NA
j_gene: TRBJ1-2
v_gene: TRBV7-8
CDR3aa: CASSLEGGPLNYGYTF
CDR3nt: TGTGCCAGCAGCTTAGAGGGGGGACCACTCAACTATGGCTACACCTTC

abundance: many
d_gene: TRBD1
j_gene: TRBJ1-1
v_gene: TRBV5-1
CDR3aa: CASSIRQGANTEAFF
CDR3nt: TGCGCCAGCAGCATCCGACAGGGGGCAAACACTGAAGCTTTCTTT

abundance: NA
d_gene: NA
j_gene: TRBJ2-1
v_gene: TRBV12-5
CDR3aa: CASGLVTGPGYNEQFF
CDR3nt: TGTGCTAGTGGTTTGGTGACCGGACCCGGCTACAATGAGCAGTTCTTC

abundance: few
d_gene: NA
j_gene: TRBJ2-2
v_gene: TRBV6-2/TRBV6-3
CDR3aa: CASSYPREAGELFF
CDR3nt: TGTGCCAGCAGTTACCCGAGGGAGGCCGGGGAGCTGTTTTTT

abundance: few
d_gene: NA
j_gene: TRBJ2-1
v_gene: TRBV7-2
CDR3aa: CASSLNKYNEQFF
CDR3nt: TGTGCCAGCAGCTTAAATAAATACAATGAGCAGTTCTTC

abundance: few
d_gene: TRBD1
j_gene: TRBJ2-1
v_gene: TRBV5-1
CDR3aa: CASSWGTGRNNEQFF
CDR3nt: TGCGCCAGCAGCTGGGGGACAGGGAGAAACAATGAGCAGTTCTTC

abundance: NA
d_gene: NA
j_gene: TRBJ1-2
v_gene: TRBV5-1
CDR3aa: CASSLGQVQANYGYTF
CDR3nt: TGCGCCAGCAGCTTGGGACAGGTCCAAGCTAACTATGGCTACACCTTC

abundance: many
d_gene: TRBD1
j_gene: TRBJ1-1
v_gene: TRBV29-1
CDR3aa: CSVSIGQGLEAFF
CDR3nt: TGCAGCGTTAGCATAGGACAGGGTCTTGAAGCTTTCTTT

abundance: few
d_gene: NA
j_gene: TRBJ1-2
v_gene: TRBV7-9
CDR3aa: CASSLPDRIFYGYTF
CDR3nt: TGTGCCAGCAGCTTACCCGACAGGATCTTCTATGGCTACACCTTC

abundance: NA
d_gene: NA
j_gene: TRBJ1-1
v_gene: TRBV12-3/TRBV12-4
CDR3aa: CASSFSLGLGEAFF
CDR3nt: TGTGCCAGCAGTTTTTCTTTGGGGTTAGGTGAAGCTTTCTTT

abundance: NA
d_gene: NA
j_gene: TRBJ1-5
v_gene: TRBV10-3
CDR3aa: CAISEATNQPQHF
CDR3nt: TGTGCCATCAGTGAGGCGACGAATCAGCCCCAGCATTTT

abundance: NA
d_gene: TRBD1
j_gene: TRBJ2-1
v_gene: TRBV4-3
CDR3aa: CASRQDRGNSEQFF
CDR3nt: TGCGCCAGCAGACAGGACAGGGGTAACAGTGAGCAGTTCTTC

abundance: NA
d_gene: NA
j_gene: TRBJ2-1
v_gene: TRBV12-3/TRBV12-4
CDR3aa: CASSPPPRNYNEQFF
CDR3nt: TGTGCCAGCAGTCCACCCCCCCGTAACTACAATGAGCAGTTCTTC

abundance: few
d_gene: NA
j_gene: TRBJ1-5
v_gene: TRBV6-1
CDR3aa: CASSETQNQPQHF
CDR3nt: TGTGCCAGCAGTGAAACCCAGAATCAGCCCCAGCATTTT

abundance: NA
d_gene: TRBD1
j_gene: TRBJ2-2
v_gene: TRBV5-1
CDR3aa: CASSMGQATGELFF
CDR3nt: TGCGCCAGCAGCATGGGACAGGCAACCGGGGAGCTGTTTTTT

abundance: NA
d_gene: NA
j_gene: TRBJ2-1
v_gene: TRBV7-3
CDR3aa: CASSSGGLFYNEQFF
CDR3nt: TGTGCCAGCAGCTCTGGGGGATTATTCTACAATGAGCAGTTCTTC

abundance: NA
d_gene: NA
j_gene: TRBJ2-3
v_gene: TRBV25-1
CDR3aa: CASSVGRVFTDTQYF
CDR3nt: TGTGCCAGCAGTGTTGGGCGAGTCTTCACAGATACGCAGTATTTT

abundance: NA
d_gene: TRBD2
j_gene: TRBJ2-1
v_gene: TRBV30
CDR3aa: CAWSETSVYNEQFF
CDR3nt: TGTGCCTGGAGTGAGACTAGCGTCTACAATGAGCAGTTCTTC

abundance: once
d_gene: NA
j_gene: TRBJ2-5
v_gene: TRBV6-1
CDR3aa: CASSDIRDQGETQYF
CDR3nt: TGTGCCAGCAGTGACATCCGGGACCAAGGGGAGACCCAGTACTTC

abundance: NA
d_gene: NA
j_gene: TRBJ2-1
v_gene: TRBV14
CDR3aa: CASSQGSSLYNEQFF
CDR3nt: TGTGCCAGCAGCCAAGGGAGTTCTCTCTACAATGAGCAGTTCTTC

abundance: NA
d_gene: NA
j_gene: TRBJ2-1
v_gene: TRBV7-8
CDR3aa: CASSPGYPEQFF
CDR3nt: TGTGCCAGCAGTCCAGGGTACCCTGAGCAGTTCTTC

abundance: few
d_gene: NA
j_gene: TRBJ1-1
v_gene: TRBV28
CDR3aa: CASSLTAGMNTEAFF
CDR3nt: TGTGCCAGCAGTTTAACGGCAGGCATGAACACTGAAGCTTTCTTT

abundance: few
d_gene: NA
j_gene: TRBJ1-2
v_gene: TRBV19
CDR3aa: CASETIGGYTF
CDR3nt: TGTGCCAGTGAAACCATCGGGGGCTACACCTTC

abundance: NA
d_gene: NA
j_gene: TRBJ2-1
v_gene: TRBV7-9
CDR3aa: CASTGPPILYNEQFF
CDR3nt: TGTGCCAGCACGGGACCTCCTATCCTCTACAATGAGCAGTTCTTC

abundance: few
d_gene: NA
j_gene: TRBJ2-7
v_gene: TRBV7-2
CDR3aa: CASSFLWEQYF
CDR3nt: TGTGCCAGCAGCTTTCTCTGGGAGCAGTACTTC

abundance: few
d_gene: NA
j_gene: TRBJ1-5
v_gene: TRBV15
CDR3aa: CATSQDMGYNQPQHF
CDR3nt: TGTGCCACCAGCCAAGACATGGGGTATAATCAGCCCCAGCATTTT

abundance: many
d_gene: NA
j_gene: TRBJ1-1
v_gene: TRBV12-3/TRBV12-4
CDR3aa: CASSTLPAGPMEAFF
CDR3nt: TGTGCCAGCAGCACCCTCCCGGCAGGGCCCATGGAGGCTTTCTTT

abundance: NA
d_gene: TRBD1
j_gene: TRBJ1-1
v_gene: TRBV20-1
CDR3aa: CSASRQGSSEAFF
CDR3nt: TGCAGTGCGTCGCGACAGGGTTCGAGTGAAGCTTTCTTT

abundance: NA
d_gene: NA
j_gene: TRBJ2-3
v_gene: TRBV5-1
CDR3aa: CASSLEGKADTQYF
CDR3nt: TGCGCCAGCAGCTTGGAAGGGAAGGCAGATACGCAGTATTTT

abundance: NA
d_gene: NA
j_gene: TRBJ1-2
v_gene: TRBV29-1
CDR3aa: CSVLVAGTHYGYTF
CDR3nt: TGCAGCGTCCTGGTGGCCGGAACCCACTATGGCTACACCTTC

abundance: few
d_gene: TRBD1
j_gene: TRBJ1-5
v_gene: TRBV19
CDR3aa: CASSISGTGGNNQPQHF
CDR3nt: TGTGCCAGTAGTATCTCCGGGACAGGGGGCAACAATCAGCCCCAGCATTTT

abundance: few
d_gene: TRBD2
j_gene: TRBJ2-3
v_gene: TRBV20-1
CDR3aa: CSATQAGGQFTDTQYF
CDR3nt: TGCAGTGCTACACAAGCGGGAGGGCAGTTCACAGATACGCAGTATTTT

abundance: NA
d_gene: TRBD2
j_gene: TRBJ2-1
v_gene: TRBV20-1
CDR3aa: CSAPSGGADEQFF
CDR3nt: TGCAGTGCTCCCAGCGGGGGGGCCGATGAGCAGTTCTTC

abundance: NA
d_gene: NA
j_gene: TRBJ2-7
v_gene: TRBV5-1
CDR3aa: CASSVLVGEQYF
CDR3nt: TGCGCCAGCAGCGTCCTCGTTGGGGAGCAGTACTTC

abundance: few
d_gene: NA
j_gene: TRBJ2-7
v_gene: TRBV14
CDR3aa: CASSQESYEQYF
CDR3nt: TGTGCCAGCAGCCAAGAAAGCTACGAGCAGTACTTC

abundance: few
d_gene: NA
j_gene: TRBJ2-7
v_gene: TRBV6-2/TRBV6-3
CDR3aa: CASRKDSYEQYF
CDR3nt: TGTGCCAGCAGGAAAGACAGCTACGAGCAGTACTTC

abundance: NA
d_gene: NA
j_gene: TRBJ1-1
v_gene: TRBV5-1
CDR3aa: CASSARVGNTEAFF
CDR3nt: TGCGCCAGCAGCGCCCGTGTGGGGAACACTGAAGCTTTCTTT

abundance: few
d_gene: NA
j_gene: TRBJ1-2
v_gene: TRBV5-1
CDR3aa: CASSPISAGNYYGYTF
CDR3nt: TGCGCCAGCAGCCCCATAAGTGCGGGAAATTACTATGGCTACACCTTC

abundance: few
d_gene: NA
j_gene: TRBJ1-4
v_gene: TRBV20-1
CDR3aa: CSAAGVGATNEKLFF
CDR3nt: TGCAGTGCAGCAGGTGTTGGGGCAACTAATGAAAAACTGTTTTTT

abundance: few
d_gene: TRBD1
j_gene: TRBJ1-1
v_gene: TRBV9
CDR3aa: CASSADRVVKNTEAFF
CDR3nt: TGTGCCAGCAGCGCGGACAGGGTTGTAAAAAACACTGAAGCTTTCTTT

abundance: many
d_gene: TRBD1
j_gene: TRBJ1-2
v_gene: TRBV5-1
CDR3aa: CASSSNPGQGGQGYTF
CDR3nt: TGCGCCAGCAGCTCCAACCCGGGACAGGGGGGTCAAGGCTACACCTTC

abundance: NA
d_gene: TRBD2
j_gene: TRBJ2-1
v_gene: TRBV6-2/TRBV6-3
CDR3aa: CASLGGRADFRGRVDEQFF
CDR3nt: TGTGCCAGCTTGGGGGGTAGGGCGGATTTTCGCGGGAGAGTCGATGAGCAGTTCTTC

abundance: NA
d_gene: TRBD1
j_gene: TRBJ1-1
v_gene: TRBV7-9
CDR3aa: CASSLTTGGTEAFF
CDR3nt: TGTGCCAGCAGCCTCACGACAGGGGGCACTGAAGCTTTCTTT